This TCR beta chain originates from a study of blood T cell repertoires in COVID-19. Study-level information: COVID-19 samples from acute and convalescent phases originated in the United States, Italy and Spain. From T cells, B-cell-depleted T cells, or PBMCs came the material, which was cDNA or gDNA.

Original handling: By means of reference gene primer amplification, nucleated cell counts were estimated. Generated by immunoSEQ multiplex PCR, the TCRdb table keeps only in-frame clones and is missing some. V, J and clone size are taken as reported in that table, and D and trimming were inferred from the DNA itself. This sample yields fewer than 300,000 clones, of which approximately 80% are seen a single time; less than 10% belongs to the top ten. The sequence came from a human donor in a cohort sampled during active COVID-19. The sample comprised peripheral blood.

The CDR3: CASSVGPSGVSYEQYF. CDR3 coding DNA: TGTGCCAGCAGCGTAGGTCCTAGCGGGGTCTCCTACGAGCAGTACTTC. The rearrangement joins TRBV9 to TRBJ2-7; TRBD2 aligns across 9 bases. CDR3 length: 16 residues. With 0 bases clipped from V and 0 bases from J, the junction kept 4 bases outside the gene matches. Germline CDR1 is SGDLS and CDR2 is YYNGEE.